This T cell receptor (beta chain) was identified in a study of CD8+ T cells in alopecia areata. This clone was seen ten or more times. The antigen remains unidentified. Treatment defined: oral pan-JAK inhibitor, 5-10 mg twice daily. CDR1 is GTSNPN and CDR2 is SVGIG in the germline V gene (reference sequence). This CDR3 is 13 amino acids long. Trimming pared 5 bases from V and 4 bases from J, leaving 14 bases between. The sequencing template was cDNA reverse transcribed from extracted RNA. TCRdb's copy holds only in-frame clones and misses some; the assay was immunoSEQ multiplex PCR. The data contain 150,000 to 200,000 clones, about 62% of them singletons. Study observations and caveats: Researchers reported that TCR sharing among patients proved less clear than in mice, possibly HLA-linked.

This clonotype was sampled from a human donor with alopecia areata. The J gene is TRBJ1-1, the V gene TRBV30; perhaps TRBD1 as D (6 bases). Sequencing used CD4+ T cells sorted from blood, obtained at week 24, from a patient treated with tofacitinib. The CDR3 DNA sequence: TGTGCCTGGGAGAGGGGGGCTGGCACTGAAGCTTTCTTT. This translates into CAWERGAGTEAFF. The whole variable domain, remainder taken from reference TRBV30 and TRBJ1-1, is SQTIHQWPATLVQPVGSPLSLECTVEGTSNPNLYWYRQAAGRGLQLLFYSVGIGQISSEVPQNLSASRPQDRQFILSSKKLLLSDSGFYLCAWERGAGTEAFFGQGTRLTVV.